Detailed here is one T cell receptor (beta chain). The data originate from a study of blood T cell repertoires in COVID-19. V was trimmed by 4 bases and J by 7 bases, leaving 14 bases between them. This CDR3 has 14 residues. Germline V gene data show CDR1 as SGHRS and CDR2 as YFSETQ. Authors' data handling: Nucleated cell counts were estimated from reference gene primer amplification. Sequenced by immunoSEQ multiplex PCR; TCRdb stores in-frame clones only, minus some. For V, J and clone size, that table is used; D and trimming come from the DNA. Among approximately 260,000 clones, approximately 89% were seen once, and the ten largest hold 4.6%.

The chain recombines TRBV5-1 with TRBJ1-4, with D possibly matching TRBD1 (5 bases). This TCR was sampled from a woman between 40 and 50 years old who had recovered from COVID-19. The sample consisted of peripheral blood. The CDR3 DNA sequence: TGCGCCAGCAGCGCCTCGGGGGGAGGTGAAAAACTGTTTTTT. Its translation is CASSASGGGEKLFF.